One and the same sample provided the 7 T cell receptor beta chains below, sequenced in a study of cytomegalovirus exposure and HLA in healthy donors. PCR primers comprised 60 Vbeta and 13 Jbeta primers. TCRdb's table, derived via immunoSEQ multiplex PCR, lists solely in-frame clones and lacks some. The sample has fewer than 200,000 clones, 87% seen once. Material: PBMCs. The receptor source for this set is a woman in her 30s in good health and CMV-seronegative.

The rearrangement joins TRBV5-1 to TRBJ2-3, with a tentative D call TRBD1 (5 bases). V lost 1 base to trimming and J lost 6 bases, with 12 bases between them. The CDR3 runs to 14 residues. Looked up from germline, CDR1 is SGHRS and CDR2 is YFSETQ. The CDR3 loop is CASSLQEPGDTQYF. The CDR3 region has the DNA TGCGCCAGCAGCTTGCAAGAACCAGGGGATACGCAGTATTTT.

Only a few counts were recorded for this clone. The genes are TRBV6-1 and TRBJ1-1; 9 bases match TRBD1. V was clipped by 10 bases and J by 6 bases; unmatched bases: 12. CDR3 length: 14 amino acids. Per germline, CDR1 MNHNS and CDR2 SASEGT. CDR3 in amino acids: CAILTHRGLSEAFF. CDR3 DNA sequence: TGTGCCATCCTGACTCACAGGGGGCTTTCTGAAGCTTTCTTT.

The genes are TRBV19 and TRBJ1-6; D remains unclear. Per the germline V gene, CDR1 is LNHDA and CDR2 is SQIVND (reference sequence). Trimming shortened V by 5 bases and J by 5 bases, and 7 bases separated the two germline ends. The CDR3 runs to 13 residues. CDR3 sequence (DNA): TGTGCCAGTAGTGCCGGAGATAATTCACCCCTCCACTTT. Translated: CASSAGDNSPLHF.

The chain joins TRBV7-9 to TRBJ2-3; the match to TRBD1 covers 8 bases. J was trimmed by 3 bases and V by 3 bases; bases with no gene match: 8. The CDR3 extends over 16 amino acids. The germline gives CDR1 SEHNR, CDR2 FQNEAQ (reference sequence). CDR3 protein: CASSLWTGRRTDTQYF. CDR3 sequence (DNA): TGTGCCAGCAGCTTGTGGACAGGGAGAAGAACAGATACGCAGTATTTT.

The table lists this clone with a few counts. The chain has TRBV5-1 and TRBJ1-1, with D uncertain. Germline lookup yields CDR1 SGHRS and CDR2 YFSETQ. The CDR3 length is 14 residues. V lost 4 bases, J lost 4 bases, and 14 bases lay in between. The CDR3 DNA sequence: TGCGCCAGCAGCCACCCTGGCGGAGGCACTGAAGCTTTCTTT. It encodes CASSHPGGGTEAFF. Full variable domain (rest looked up from reference TRBV5-1 and TRBJ1-1): KAGVTQTPRYLIKTRGQQVTLSCSPISGHRSVSWYQQTPGQGLQFLFEYFSETQRNKGNFPGRFSGRQFSNSRSEMNVSTLELGDSALYLCASSHPGGGTEAFFGQGTRLTVV.

This clone appeared once. The V gene is TRBV7-7, the J gene TRBJ2-1; TRBD2 agrees at 10 bases. The junction had 7 bases not matched to a gene; V was cut back by 5 bases and J by 9 bases. The CDR3 runs 14 residues. Germline loops: CDR1 SSHAT, CDR2 FNYEAQ (reference sequence). CDR3 sequence (DNA): TGTGCCAGCAGCCTCAAGCGGGGGGGCGGTGAGCAGTTCTTC. Amino acids: CASSLKRGGGEQFF.

This chain connects TRBV6-1 to TRBJ1-5; 7 positions match TRBD1. In germline, CDR1 is MNHNS, CDR2 SASEGT. With 5 bases clipped from V and 6 bases from J, the junction kept 4 bases outside the gene matches. CDR3 length: 13 amino acids. The CDR3 spells CASSRQGGQPQHF. The CDR3 DNA reads TGTGCCAGCAGTAGACAGGGCGGTCAGCCCCAGCATTTT.